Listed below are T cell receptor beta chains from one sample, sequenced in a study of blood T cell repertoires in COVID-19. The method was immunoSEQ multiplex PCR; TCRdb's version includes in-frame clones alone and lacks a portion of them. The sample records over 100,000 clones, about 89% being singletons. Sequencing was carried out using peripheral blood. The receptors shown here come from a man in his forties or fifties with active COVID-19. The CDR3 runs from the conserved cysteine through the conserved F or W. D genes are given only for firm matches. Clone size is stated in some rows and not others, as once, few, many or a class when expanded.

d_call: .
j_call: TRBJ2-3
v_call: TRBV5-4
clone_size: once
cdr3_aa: CASSSGNTDTQYF
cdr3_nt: TGTGCCAGCAGCTCCGGGAACACAGATACGCAGTATTTT

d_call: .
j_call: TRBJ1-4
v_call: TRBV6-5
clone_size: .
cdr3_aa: CASSPGWEKLFF
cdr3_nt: TGTGCCAGCAGTCCCGGGTGGGAAAAACTGTTTTTT

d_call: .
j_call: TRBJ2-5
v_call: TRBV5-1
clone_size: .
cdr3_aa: CASSFAAGRETQYF
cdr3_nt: TGCGCCAGCAGCTTCGCAGCGGGCCGAGAGACCCAGTACTTC

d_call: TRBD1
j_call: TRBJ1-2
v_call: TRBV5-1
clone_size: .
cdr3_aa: CASSLDRGNYGYTF
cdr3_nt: TGCGCCAGCAGCCTCGACAGGGGAAACTATGGCTACACCTTC

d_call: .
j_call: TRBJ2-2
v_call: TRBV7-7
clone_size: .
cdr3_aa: CASSLWGRDTASTGELFF
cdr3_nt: TGTGCTAGCAGCTTATGGGGCCGGGACACCGCATCCACCGGGGAGCTGTTTTTT

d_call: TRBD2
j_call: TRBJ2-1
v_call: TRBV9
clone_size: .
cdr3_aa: CASSVAPGGRDEQFF
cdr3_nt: TGTGCCAGCAGCGTAGCTCCCGGGGGGAGGGATGAGCAGTTCTTC

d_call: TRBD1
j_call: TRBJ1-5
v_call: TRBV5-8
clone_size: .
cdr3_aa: CASSLGQGNNQPQHF
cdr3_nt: TGTGCCAGCAGCTTGGGACAGGGGAACAATCAGCCCCAGCATTTT

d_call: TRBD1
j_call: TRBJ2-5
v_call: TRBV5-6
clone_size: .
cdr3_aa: CASSSPRGPTGRETQYF
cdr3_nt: TGTGCCAGCAGCTCCCCCAGGGGGCCGACGGGCCGGGAGACCCAGTACTTC

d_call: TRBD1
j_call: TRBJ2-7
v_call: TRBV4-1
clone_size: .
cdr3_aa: CASSHGQGYEQYF
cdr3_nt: TGCGCCAGCAGCCACGGACAGGGGTACGAGCAGTACTTC

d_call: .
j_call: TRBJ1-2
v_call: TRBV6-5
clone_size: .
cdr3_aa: CASQDPTNYGYTF
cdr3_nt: TGTGCCAGCCAGGATCCGACTAACTATGGCTACACCTTC

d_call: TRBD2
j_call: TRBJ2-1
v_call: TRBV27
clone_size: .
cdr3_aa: CASSPGTSGVNEQFF
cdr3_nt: TGTGCCAGCAGTCCTGGGACTAGCGGGGTCAATGAGCAGTTCTTC

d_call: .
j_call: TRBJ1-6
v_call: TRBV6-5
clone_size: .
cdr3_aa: CASSTQAQKAPLHF
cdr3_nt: TGTGCCAGCAGTACCCAGGCCCAGAAGGCACCCCTCCACTTT

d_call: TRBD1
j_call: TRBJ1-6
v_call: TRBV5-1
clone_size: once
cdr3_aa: CASSLGDRDNSPLHF
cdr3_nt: TGCGCCAGCAGCTTGGGGGACAGGGATAATTCACCCCTCCACTTT

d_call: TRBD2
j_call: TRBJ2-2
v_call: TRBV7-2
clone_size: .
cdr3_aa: CASSLKRGRTGELFF
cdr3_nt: TGTGCCAGCAGCCTAAAGCGGGGGAGAACCGGGGAGCTGTTTTTT

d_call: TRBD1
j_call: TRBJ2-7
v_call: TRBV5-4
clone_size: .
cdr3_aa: CASSPRGQGPEQYF
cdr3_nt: TGTGCCAGCAGCCCGAGGGGACAGGGGCCCGAGCAGTACTTC

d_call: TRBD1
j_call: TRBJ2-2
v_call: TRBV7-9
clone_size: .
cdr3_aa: CASSLKTGLTGELFF
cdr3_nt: TGTGCCAGCAGCCTTAAGACAGGGTTGACCGGGGAGCTGTTTTTT

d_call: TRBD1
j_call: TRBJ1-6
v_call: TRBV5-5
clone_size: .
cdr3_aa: CASSMDRGHNSPLHF
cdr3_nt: TGTGCCAGCAGCATGGACAGGGGGCATAATTCACCCCTCCACTTT

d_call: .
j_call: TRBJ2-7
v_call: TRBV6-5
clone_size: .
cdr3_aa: CATRPTGSEQYF
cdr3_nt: TGTGCCACCAGACCTACGGGGAGCGAGCAGTACTTC

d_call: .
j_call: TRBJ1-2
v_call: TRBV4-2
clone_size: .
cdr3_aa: CASSLGQNYGYTF
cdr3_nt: TGTGCCAGCAGCCTTGGACAGAACTATGGCTACACCTTC

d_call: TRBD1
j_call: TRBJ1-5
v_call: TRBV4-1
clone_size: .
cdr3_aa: CASSQVTGIRNQPQHF
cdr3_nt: TGCGCCAGCAGCCAAGTGACAGGGATCCGCAATCAGCCCCAGCATTTT

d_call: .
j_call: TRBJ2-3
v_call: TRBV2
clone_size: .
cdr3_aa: CASSDPGQVLDTQYF
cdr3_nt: TGTGCCAGCAGTGATCCTGGGCAAGTACTAGATACGCAGTATTTT

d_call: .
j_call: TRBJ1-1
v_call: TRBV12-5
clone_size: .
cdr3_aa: CASGPDDRRGAEAFF
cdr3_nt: TGTGCTAGTGGTCCAGATGACAGGCGAGGCGCTGAAGCTTTCTTT

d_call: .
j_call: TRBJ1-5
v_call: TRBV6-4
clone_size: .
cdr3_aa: CASRLSNQPQHF
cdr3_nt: TGTGCCAGCAGACTTAGCAATCAGCCCCAGCATTTT

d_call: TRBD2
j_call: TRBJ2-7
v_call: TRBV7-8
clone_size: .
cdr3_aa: CASSPGLAGGRSYEQYF
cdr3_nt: TGTGCCAGCAGCCCAGGACTAGCGGGGGGGCGTTCCTACGAGCAGTACTTC

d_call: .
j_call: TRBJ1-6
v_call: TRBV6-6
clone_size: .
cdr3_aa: CASNLSGSPLHF
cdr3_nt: TGTGCCAGCAATCTAAGCGGTTCACCCCTCCACTTT

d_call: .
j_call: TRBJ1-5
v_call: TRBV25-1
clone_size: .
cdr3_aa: CASSGFSDSISPTHF
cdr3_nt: TGTGCCAGCAGTGGCTTCTCGGACTCAATCAGCCCCACGCATTTT

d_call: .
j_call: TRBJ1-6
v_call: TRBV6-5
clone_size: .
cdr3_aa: CASSYSVQAGSPLHF
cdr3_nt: TGTGCCAGCAGTTACTCGGTCCAGGCTGGGTCACCCCTCCACTTT

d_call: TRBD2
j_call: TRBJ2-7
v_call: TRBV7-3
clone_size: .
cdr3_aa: CASSWAGGTTYEQYF
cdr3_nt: TGTGCCAGCAGCTGGGCGGGGGGGACCACCTACGAGCAGTACTTC

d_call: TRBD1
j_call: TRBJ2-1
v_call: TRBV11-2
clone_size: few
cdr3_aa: CASSLEGTGGFGEQFF
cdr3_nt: TGTGCCAGCAGCTTAGAAGGGACAGGGGGCTTTGGTGAGCAGTTCTTC

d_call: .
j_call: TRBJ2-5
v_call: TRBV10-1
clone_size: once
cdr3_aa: CASSVGLDAGTQYF
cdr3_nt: TGCGCCAGCAGTGTTGGACTTGACGCGGGGACCCAGTACTTC

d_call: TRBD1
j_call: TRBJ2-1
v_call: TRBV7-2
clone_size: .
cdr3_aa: CASSLVQGAYEQFF
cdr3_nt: TGTGCCAGCAGCTTAGTACAGGGGGCTTATGAGCAGTTCTTC

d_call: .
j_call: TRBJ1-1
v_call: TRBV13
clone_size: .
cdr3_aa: CASSVRVANTEAFF
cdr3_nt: TGTGCCAGCAGCGTCAGGGTTGCGAACACTGAAGCTTTCTTT

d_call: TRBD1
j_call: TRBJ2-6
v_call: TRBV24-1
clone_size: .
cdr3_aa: CATSDPTGNVLTF
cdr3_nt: TGTGCCACCAGTGACCCGACAGGGAACGTCCTGACTTTC

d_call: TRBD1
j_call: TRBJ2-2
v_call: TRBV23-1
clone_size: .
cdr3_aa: CASSHSQGASSTGELFF
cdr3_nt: TGCGCCAGCAGTCACTCACAGGGGGCAAGTAGCACCGGGGAGCTGTTTTTT